This passage covers 24 T cell receptor beta chains from one sample sequenced in a study of control samples from healthy donors and cancer patients. TCRdb keeps only in-frame clones here, not all; method: immunoSEQ multiplex PCR. Of roughly 100,000 clones in the sample, approximately 89% were seen once. Sequencing was performed on blood. The receptors here all came from a woman aged 30 to 39 in good health.

The V gene is TRBV12-3 or TRBV12-4, the J gene TRBJ1-2, with 7 nucleotides matching TRBD1. There are 13 residues in the CDR3. The V gene end was trimmed by 6 bases and the J gene end by 4 bases; junction bases not matched to a gene: 5. The CDR3 DNA reads TGTGCCAGCAGGGCGACAGGGAGCTATGGCTACACCTTC. Its translation is CASRATGSYGYTF.

This chain connects TRBV30 to TRBJ1-5, with D possibly matching TRBD1 (5 bases). V was clipped by 3 bases and J by 3 bases, with 9 bases between them. Germline V gene lookup returns CDR1 GTSNPN and CDR2 SVGIG (reference sequence). The CDR3 runs to 13 residues. CDR3 protein: CAWRGGFNQPQHF. The CDR3 nucleotides read TGTGCCTGGAGGGGGGGATTCAATCAGCCCCAGCATTTT. Combining the CDR3 with reference TRBV30 and TRBJ1-5 gives the whole variable domain SQTIHQWPATLVQPVGSPLSLECTVEGTSNPNLYWYRQAAGRGLQLLFYSVGIGQISSEVPQNLSASRPQDRQFILSSKKLLLSDSGFYLCAWRGGFNQPQHFGDGTRLSIL.

This clone has more than one count but fewer than ten. This rearrangement joins TRBV20-1 to TRBJ2-7; D is uncertain. This CDR3 spans 12 amino acids. CDR1 and CDR2 (germline): DFQATT, SNEGSKA (reference sequence). V was cut by 3 bases and J by 10 bases, with 16 bases left in between. For the CDR3, the DNA is TGCAGTGCTAGTGGACCTGACCCCGCACAGTACTTC. This sequence encodes CSASGPDPAQYF.

This clone was observed a few times. This sequence joins TRBV24-1 and TRBJ2-2; the D is unclear. CDR3 length: 14 amino acids. Germline assignment: CDR1 KGHDR and CDR2 SFDVKD. Trimming left V 0 bases short and J 1 base short, with 2 bases between. The CDR3 reads CATSDLVNTGELFF. The CDR3 DNA is TGTGCCACCAGTGATTTGGTGAACACCGGGGAGCTGTTTTTT.

The rearrangement links TRBV10-3 to TRBJ1-1; D uncertain. Germline CDR1 is ENHRY and CDR2 is SYGVKD. The CDR3 has 17 amino acids. Trimming took off 2 bases at V and 4 bases at J, with 20 bases between the two ends. The CDR3 nucleotides read TGTGCCATCAGTGAGGCCATAGACGGGAGGAGGGCCACTGAAGCTTTCTTT. This sequence encodes CAISEAIDGRRATEAFF.

The V and J genes are TRBV3-1 (or the pseudogene TRBV3-2) and TRBJ2-5; 12 bases map to TRBD2. After removal of 8 bases from V and 5 bases from J, the junction contained 9 bases not matched to a gene. CDR3 length: 15 amino acids. Germline V CDR1 and CDR2: LGHDT, YNNKEL (reference sequence). This chain's CDR3 is CASAASGGARETQYF. CDR3 in DNA: TGTGCCAGCGCGGCTAGCGGGGGGGCAAGGGAGACCCAGTACTTC.

This clone showed up just a few times. The V and J genes are TRBV5-1 and TRBJ1-5; 8 bases align to TRBD1. The junction had 8 bases not matched to a gene; V was cut back by 3 bases and J by 6 bases. The CDR3 totals 15 residues. In germline, CDR1 is SGHRS, CDR2 YFSETQ. The CDR3 nucleotides read TGCGCCAGCAGCTCAGGACAGGGTGTCGGTCAGCCCCAGCATTTT. It specifies CASSSGQGVGQPQHF.

The chain has TRBV20-1 and TRBJ1-5; D is undetermined. Trimming left V 3 bases short and J 7 bases short, with 13 bases between. The CDR3 extends over 13 amino acids. In germline, CDR1 is DFQATT, CDR2 SNEGSKA (reference sequence). CDR3 DNA sequence: TGCAGTGCTAGTACGGGAATAGAACAGCCCCAGCATTTT. Its translation: CSASTGIEQPQHF.

This clone was found a few times. The chain uses TRBV6-5 and TRBJ1-6, with D tentatively TRBD1 (5 bases). The length of the CDR3 is 15 residues. CDR1 is MNHEY, CDR2 SVGAGI, per germline. Trimming took 4 bases from V and 9 from J, leaving 16 bases between them. The CDR3 spells CASSFSGTVISPLHF. DNA for the CDR3: TGTGCCAGCAGTTTCTCCGGGACCGTAATTTCACCCCTCCACTTT.

The chain links TRBV7-6 to TRBJ1-2; D remains unclear. The CDR3 is 16 residues long. Germline V gives CDR1 SGHVS, CDR2 FNYEAQ. The V and J ends lost 0 bases and 8 bases respectively, with 19 bases between them. The CDR3 nucleotides are TGTGCCAGCAGCTTAGCGGGCGTGAGGTTAGCTGGGGGCTACACCTTC. Amino acids: CASSLAGVRLAGGYTF.

This clone was detected only once. The chain joins TRBV28 to TRBJ1-2; 11 nucleotides match TRBD1. The length of the CDR3 is 14 residues. The V gene's germline CDR1 is MDHEN and CDR2 SYDVKM. The trim removed 4 bases at V and 4 bases at J, leaving 2 bases unmatched. CDR3 loop: CASSSGQGGYGYTF. As DNA, the CDR3 is TGTGCCAGCAGTTCGGGACAGGGGGGCTATGGCTACACCTTC.

V usage is TRBV6-5 and J usage is TRBJ1-5, with D hard to call. The V end lost 6 bases, the J end lost 3 bases, and 15 bases lay between the germline ends. Germline V gene data show CDR1 as MNHEY and CDR2 as SVGAGI. The CDR3 totals 15 residues. The CDR3 DNA reads TGTGCCAGCAGCTCGACACCGGACCTCAATCAGCCCCAGCATTTT. It codes for CASSSTPDLNQPQHF.

The chain has TRBV7-9 and TRBJ1-1; 8 bases line up with TRBD1. The CDR3 consists of 14 residues. The V segment lost 1 base and the J segment 5 bases; nucleotides outside the gene matches: 3. CDR1 SEHNR and CDR2 FQNEAQ come from the germline V gene (reference sequence). The CDR3 DNA follows: TGTGCCAGCAGCTTAGGACAGGGGAGGACTGAAGCTTTCTTT. It translates to CASSLGQGRTEAFF.

V and J are TRBV3-1 (or the pseudogene TRBV3-2) and TRBJ2-1; 7 positions agree with TRBD2. V trimming: 2 bases; J trimming: 8 bases; junction bases outside the gene matches: 9. Germline V gene data show CDR1 as LGHDT and CDR2 as YNNKEL (reference sequence). The CDR3 runs 15 residues. This chain's CDR3 is CASSQFRDYIYEQFF. CDR3 DNA: TGTGCCAGCAGCCAATTTCGGGACTATATCTATGAGCAGTTCTTC.

The chain has TRBV9 and TRBJ2-5; tentatively, D is TRBD2 (5 bases). Trimming removed 1 base at V and 4 bases at J, with 8 bases between. The length of the CDR3 is 13 residues. The germline gives CDR1 SGDLS, CDR2 YYNGEE. DNA for the CDR3: TGTGCCAGCAGCGTAAGGACTGGAGAGACCCAGTACTTC. Amino acids: CASSVRTGETQYF.

The genes are TRBV18 and TRBJ1-1; possible D gene TRBD1, 5 bases. CDR1 is KGHSH, CDR2 LQKENI, per germline. V lost 6 bases and J lost 5, with 13 bases in between. The CDR3 has 13 amino acids. The CDR3 loop reads CASSHGGGTEAFF. The DNA for the CDR3 is TGTGCCAGCTCCCACGGGGGGGGTACTGAAGCTTTCTTT.

For the CDR3, the DNA is TGTGCCAGCAGCGTACAGGGAGGGAACTATGGCTACACCTTC. This translates into CASSVQGGNYGYTF. The chain joins TRBV9 to TRBJ1-2; D perhaps matches TRBD1 (5 bases). V was trimmed by 1 base and J by 2 bases, leaving 9 bases between them. The CDR3 is made up of 14 amino acids. Germline V gene lookup returns CDR1 SGDLS and CDR2 YYNGEE. Based on the CDR3 plus reference TRBV9 and TRBJ1-2, the full variable domain is DSGVTQTPKHLITATGQRVTLRCSPRSGDLSVYWYQQSLDQGLQFLIQYYNGEERAKGNILERFSAQQFPDLHSELNLSSLELGDSALYFCASSVQGGNYGYTFGSGTRLTVV.

The V call is TRBV19, the J call TRBJ1-1; D possibly corresponds to TRBD1 (5 bases). Germline-derived CDR1 and CDR2 are LNHDA and SQIVND (reference sequence). The CDR3 contains 15 residues. The germline V and J ends were trimmed by 9 bases and 1 base, with 18 bases remaining between them. The CDR3: CASKTPRGPNTEAFF. The CDR3, as DNA: TGTGCCAGCAAGACCCCAAGGGGACCGAACACTGAAGCTTTCTTT.

The V and J genes are TRBV28 and TRBJ2-7; 9 positions match TRBD2. J gave up 4 bases and V 1 base, and 2 bases lay outside the gene matches. This CDR3 has 14 residues. Germline-derived CDR1 and CDR2 are MDHEN and SYDVKM. The chain's CDR3 is CASSLLAGEYEQYF. Here the CDR3 DNA reads TGTGCCAGCAGTTTATTAGCGGGGGAATACGAGCAGTACTTC.

The chain is built from TRBV30 and TRBJ2-3; D is unclear. The CDR3 loop spans 14 amino acids. The V gene's germline CDR1 is GTSNPN and CDR2 SVGIG (reference sequence). V lost 5 bases, J lost 6 bases, and 18 bases lay in between. CDR3 protein: CAWGGGVFVDTQYF. CDR3 DNA: TGTGCCTGGGGTGGTGGGGTCTTTGTGGATACGCAGTATTTT.

The chain has TRBV25-1 and TRBJ1-2; TRBD1 matches at 8 bases. The CDR3 runs 15 residues. With V trimmed by 4 bases and J by 8 bases, 12 bases remained unmatched. The germline CDR1 and CDR2 sequences are MGHDK and SYGVNS. CDR3 residues: CASSGQGLPRVGYTF. The CDR3 nucleotides read TGTGCCAGCAGTGGACAGGGGCTCCCTCGGGTAGGCTACACCTTC.

The chain recombines TRBV7-3 with TRBJ2-2; D call uncertain. Per the germline V gene, CDR1 is SGHTA and CDR2 is FQGTGA. The CDR3 is made up of 16 amino acids. Trimming shortened V by 4 bases and J by 0 bases, and 12 bases separated the two germline ends. This chain's CDR3 is CASSSQRAANTGELFF. DNA for the CDR3: TGTGCCAGCAGCTCCCAGCGTGCTGCGAACACCGGGGAGCTGTTTTTT.

The chain couples TRBV13 to TRBJ2-7, with D perhaps TRBD2 (6 bases). This CDR3 region has 13 residues. With 5 bases removed from V and 0 bases from J, the gap between germline ends came to 8 bases. From germline, CDR1 is PRHDT and CDR2 FYEKMQ (reference sequence). The CDR3 here is CASSQTSSYEQYF. CDR3 in DNA: TGTGCCAGCAGCCAGACTAGCTCCTACGAGCAGTACTTC.

J is TRBJ1-3 and V is TRBV2; D uncertain. The CDR3 contains 16 residues. With 1 base removed from V and 2 bases from J, the gap between germline ends came to 12 bases. Germline V CDR1 and CDR2: SNHLY, FYNNEI. The CDR3 nucleotides are TGTGCCAGCAGTGAAGATTCGGCAGCGGCTGGAAACACCATATATTTT. The encoded protein is CASSEDSAAAGNTIYF.